This TCR beta chain originates from a study of blood T cells in healthy people across ages. There are 13 residues in the CDR3. V lost 9 bases and J lost 0, with 12 bases in between. Germline V gene lookup returns CDR1 WNHNN and CDR2 SYGVQD (reference sequence). Findings and caveats of the study: Age brought a roughly linear fall in TCR beta diversity measured per million T cells. Researchers report that TCR beta diversity correlated strongly with naive T cell percentage.

Through a sample-barcoded 5' primer and a J-beta primer mix, a second PCR was run for roughly 7 to 12 cycles. The template-switch adaptor was a 5' adaptor with 12 random nucleotides. It tagged each cDNA molecule. Each CDR3 protein is one row after TCRdb ran MiXCR on the 5' RACE reads. The sample contains fewer than 2,000,000 distinct CDR3 sequences, roughly a third of which appear only once. This clonotype occurred a few times. The antigen is not known. Sample donors were healthy Caucasian individuals that came from Russia, aged roughly 6 to 95. The clonotype was recovered from a woman in her 30s in good health. The sequencing input was blood. The rearrangement uses TRBV10-1 and TRBJ2-7, with a tentative D call TRBD1 (6 bases). The CDR3 reads CARGQGSSYEQYF. DNA for the CDR3: TGCGCCAGGGGCCAGGGGAGCTCCTACGAGCAGTACTTC.